This TCR beta chain was captured by sequencing in a study of T cells in localized non-small cell lung cancer. Study observations and caveats: There were a median about 53 of the top 100 tumor clones appearing in adjacent lung. There was higher T cell clonality in uninvolved adjacent lung than in tumor, and it was highest there. Longer overall survival was seen with higher T cell density measured in blood. Sequencing, confined to only one tumor region, leaves heterogeneity possible.

TCRdb's table, derived via immunoSEQ multiplex PCR, lists solely in-frame clones and lacks some. The sample lists 2,000 to 2,500 clones; around 25% were seen once. By share, this clone ranks as medium-sized (0.01 to 0.1%). Its antigen is currently unknown. Trimming took 7 bases from V and 4 from J; bases not matched to a gene: 9. This CDR3 contains 14 residues. The V gene's germline CDR1 is SNHLY and CDR2 FYNNEI. Material: lung tumor tissue, obtained before any cancer treatment. The TCR was taken from a man aged 35-69 years with stage II lung adenocarcinoma. The V call is TRBV2, the J call TRBJ1-1; TRBD1 aligns across 7 bases. CDR3 loop: CASKTGTAFTEAFF. In nucleotides, the CDR3 is TGTGCCAGCAAAACCGGGACAGCGTTCACTGAAGCTTTCTTT.